The entry below describes one T cell receptor (beta chain). Its target is unknown. TCRdb keeps only in-frame clones here, not all; method: immunoSEQ multiplex PCR. The sample records 150,000 or so clones, approximately 90% being singletons. This sample was taken from a study of T cell responses to AZD1222 COVID-19 vaccine. V shed 3 bases and J shed 6 bases, with 10 bases lying between them. The CDR3 runs to 13 residues. CDR1 is PRHDT, CDR2 FYEKMQ, per germline (reference sequence). Study results and caveats: Of the AZD1222 recipients, only 5 or 6 were seropositive at baseline. Epitopes outside B.1.351 and B.1.1.7 mutated regions reportedly drew nearly half of spike TCRs. Clonal diversity was possibly underestimated, and the donors were mostly white British, with more females.

The chain joins TRBV13 to TRBJ2-3; D is unclear. The sequenced sample was peripheral blood, obtained 28 days after the second AZD1222 dose. This clonotype was obtained from an adult who received the AZD1222 COVID-19 vaccine. As DNA, the CDR3 is TGTGCCAGCAGCTTGGGTCTCGGGGATACGCAGTATTTT. It is translated as CASSLGLGDTQYF. Looking up the rest from reference TRBV13 and TRBJ2-3 gives the full variable domain: AAGVIQSPRHLIKEKRETATLKCYPIPRHDTVYWYQQGPGQDPQFLISFYEKMQSDKGSIPDRFSAQQFSDYHSELNMSSLELGDSALYFCASSLGLGDTQYFGPGTRLTVL.